This TCR beta chain appears in the sequencing data of a study of beta chain features in type 1 diabetes. On this clone itself: In the same sample, other DNA sequences code for this CDR3.

The entirety of the isolated RNA underwent reverse transcription, so expressed TCRB transcripts were sequenced. Only in-frame clones appear in the TCRdb table, and some are missing; sequencing was by immunoSEQ multiplex PCR. The sample consists of some 900,000 clones, about a sixth of them appearing once. The CDR3 sequence is 14 residues long. V lost 4 bases to trimming and J lost 5 bases; unmatched junction nucleotides: 4. Germline V CDR1 and CDR2: SGHNT, YYREEE (reference sequence). The chain employs TRBV5-4 and TRBJ2-1; TRBD1 matches at 9 bases. Specimen: naive CD4+ T cells from blood. This sequence originates from a woman aged 18 to 35 in good health. CDR3 DNA sequence: TGTGCCAGCAGCGTAGGGACAGGGCACAATGAGCAGTTCTTC. Residues: CASSVGTGHNEQFF.